Described below is a single T cell receptor (beta chain) sequence and its context. Repertoires were generated with immunoSEQ multiplex PCR, while TCRdb's copy carries only in-frame clones and drops some. The data show under 300,000 clones, 86% seen once. This entry comes from a study of blood T cell repertoires in COVID-19. Across the whole study: Spain, Italy and the United States supplied samples that represented acute and convalescent COVID-19. T cells, B-cell-depleted T cells, or PBMCs supplied cDNA or gDNA.

Germline CDR1 is SGHVS and CDR2 is FNYEAQ. V gave up 8 bases and J gave up 6 bases; unmatched junction bases: 7. CDR3 length: 13 amino acids. The sequencing sample was made of peripheral blood. The rearrangement uses TRBV7-6 and TRBJ2-1, with 7 bases matching TRBD1. This TCR was recovered from a woman aged 25 to 39 with active or convalescent COVID-19. The CDR3 loop is CASGTGVGNEQFF. The DNA for the CDR3 is TGTGCCAGCGGTACAGGGGTTGGCAATGAGCAGTTCTTC. Variable domain in full (rest from reference TRBV7-6 and TRBJ2-1): GAGVSQSPRYKVTKRGQDVALRCDPISGHVSLYWYRQALGQGPEFLTYFNYEAQQDKSGLPNDRFSAERPEGSISTLTIQRTEQRDSAMYRCASGTGVGNEQFFGPGTRLTVL.